These 24 T cell receptor beta chains were sequenced from one sample in a study of shared clonotypes between healthy human individuals. Clones were read by immunoSEQ multiplex PCR, and TCRdb kept only the in-frame ones, dropping some. Among more than 2 million clones listed, approximately 95% were seen once. Sequenced sample: naive CD4+ T cells sorted from blood. Subset specified: CD45RA+ positively selected. The receptors derive from a young man in good health.

Concerning this clone: Other DNA sequences in the same sample also yield this CDR3. This chain connects TRBV18 to TRBJ1-1, with D perhaps TRBD1 (5 bases). CDR1 and CDR2 from the germline V gene are KGHSH and LQKENI. The V end lost 3 bases, the J end lost 1 base, and 9 bases lay between the germline ends. The CDR3 covers 14 residues. The DNA of the CDR3 is TGTGCCAGCTCACCTGGGGCGACGAACACTGAAGCTTTCTTT. It translates to CASSPGATNTEAFF. Looking up the rest from reference TRBV18 and TRBJ1-1 gives the full variable domain: NAGVMQNPRHLVRRRGQEARLRCSPMKGHSHVYWYRQLPEEGLKFMVYLQKENIIDESGMPKERFSAEFPKEGPSILRIQQVVRGDSAAYFCASSPGATNTEAFFGQGTRLTVV.

This clone occurred once. This chain uses TRBV10-3 with TRBJ1-2, with TRBD1 identical over 7 bases. Trimming at V came to 6 bases and at J to 2 bases, leaving 3 bases not matched to a gene. This CDR3 comprises 13 residues. From germline, CDR1 is ENHRY and CDR2 SYGVKD. CDR3: CAISPGQNYGYTF. The CDR3 DNA reads as TGTGCCATCAGCCCGGGACAGAACTATGGCTACACCTTC.

This chain joins TRBV5-6 and TRBJ2-2, with D perhaps matching TRBD1 or TRBD2 (6 bases each). Deletions cut 1 base from V and 3 bases from J, with 13 bases between. The CDR3 is 16 residues long. The V gene's germline CDR1 is SGHDT and CDR2 YYEEEE. The CDR3 sequence is CASSLFTGAYTGELFF. The CDR3 DNA reads TGTGCCAGCAGCTTGTTTACGGGGGCGTACACCGGGGAGCTGTTTTTT.

CDR3 DNA sequence: TGTGCCAGCAGCCCCAACCAACTAGCGGGCGACACAGATACGCAGTATTTT. This sequence encodes CASSPNQLAGDTDTQYF. J is TRBJ2-3 and V is TRBV7-9; TRBD2 matches at 9 bases. Germline CDR1 is SEHNR and CDR2 is FQNEAQ (reference sequence). The length of the CDR3 is 17 residues. Trimming took 5 bases from V and 2 from J; bases not matched to a gene: 11.

The chain employs TRBV27 and TRBJ2-5, with 8 bases lining up with TRBD1. V lost 2 bases, J lost 4 bases, and 9 bases stayed unmatched. This CDR3 is built from 16 residues. Germline lookup yields CDR1 MNHEY and CDR2 SMNVEV (reference sequence). The CDR3 spells CASSLMQGASRETQYF. The CDR3 bases are TGTGCCAGCAGTTTAATGCAGGGGGCAAGTAGAGAGACCCAGTACTTC.

As DNA, the CDR3 is TGTGCCAGCAGCCTTAGCGTCGGTGAGCAGTTCTTC. Amino acid sequence: CASSLSVGEQFF. The V and J genes are TRBV5-6 and TRBJ2-1; maybe TRBD2 (5 bases). Per the germline V gene, CDR1 is SGHDT and CDR2 is YYEEEE. The CDR3 covers 12 residues. V was trimmed by 4 bases and J by 9 bases, leaving 11 bases between them. The whole variable domain, filled in from reference TRBV5-6 and TRBJ2-1, reads DAGVTQSPTHLIKTRGQQVTLRCSPKSGHDTVSWYQQALGQGPQFIFQYYEEEERQRGNFPDRFSGHQFPNYSSELNVNALLLGDSALYLCASSLSVGEQFFGPGTRLTVL.

Of note for this clone: Other DNA sequences of this sample code for an identical CDR3. This rearrangement joins TRBV5-1 to TRBJ1-1; D perhaps matches TRBD1 (6 bases). The CDR3 has 14 amino acids. Germline CDR1 reads SGHRS; CDR2 reads YFSETQ. Between the trimmed V and J ends, which lost 2 bases and 0 bases, there was a span of 8 bases. In nucleotides, the CDR3 is TGCGCCAGCAGCTTAGGGACACTGAACACTGAAGCTTTCTTT. Translated, it gives CASSLGTLNTEAFF.

CDR3 sequence (DNA): TGCACCAGCAGCCAAGATCCCGGACGAATCTCCTACGAGCAGTACTTC. Amino acid sequence: CTSSQDPGRISYEQYF. The chain combines TRBV1 with TRBJ2-5. The J call may be faulty, since TRBJ2-7 better matches the DNA end. TRBV1 is a known pseudogene. This CDR3 is 16 amino acids long.

The chain carries TRBV6-5 and TRBJ1-2; 7 nucleotides match TRBD1. CDR1 is MNHEY, CDR2 SVGAGI, per germline. The CDR3 spans 14 residues. V trimming: 4 bases; J trimming: 2 bases; junction bases outside the gene matches: 4. The CDR3 protein is CASSFRQGNYGYTF. As DNA, the CDR3 is TGTGCCAGCAGTTTTCGACAGGGAAACTATGGCTACACCTTC.

About this clone: A much larger clone lies one base from this, so it may be a read error. The chain employs TRBV5-5 and TRBJ2-5; D gene uncertain. Judging by the DNA end, TRBJ2-7 fits better; the J call may be wrong. CDR1 SGHKS and CDR2 YYEKEE come from the germline V gene (reference sequence). This CDR3 spans 13 amino acids. The CDR3 loop reads CASSLESSYEQYF. Written as DNA, the CDR3 is TGTGCCAGCAGCTTGGAGAGCTCCTACGAGCAGTACTTC.

The gene calls are TRBV30 and TRBJ2-2; the match to TRBD2 covers 7 bases. V shed 5 bases and J 2 bases; nucleotides not matched to a gene: 5. The V gene's germline CDR1 is GTSNPN and CDR2 SVGIG (reference sequence). The CDR3 sequence is 14 residues long. CDR3 nucleotides: TGTGCCTGGTCGCGGGGACTAAACACCGGGGAGCTGTTTTTT. It yields the protein CAWSRGLNTGELFF.

This chain uses TRBV28 with TRBJ1-5; 11 bases are shared with TRBD1. Germline CDR1 and CDR2: MDHEN and SYDVKM. The V gene end was trimmed by 6 bases and the J gene end by 4 bases; junction bases not matched to a gene: 8. The CDR3 contains 16 residues. The CDR3 sequence is CASSFWGTGGNQPQHF. The CDR3 DNA sequence: TGTGCCAGCAGCTTCTGGGGGACAGGGGGTAATCAGCCCCAGCATTTT.

This chain links TRBV10-1 with TRBJ2-1; D unclear. This CDR3 is 15 amino acids long. Trimming took off 4 bases at V and 3 bases at J, with 13 bases between the two ends. Germline assignment: CDR1 WNHNN and CDR2 SYGVQD (reference sequence). CDR3 amino acids: CASSGTSGNYNEQFF. For the CDR3, the DNA is TGCGCCAGCAGTGGGACCTCAGGAAACTACAATGAGCAGTTCTTC.

The chain employs TRBV7-2 and TRBJ2-5; 10 bases are a match to TRBD2. This CDR3 has 14 residues. Trimming cost V 5 bases and J 3 bases; bases outside gene matches: 3. Germline-derived CDR1 and CDR2 are SGHTA and FQGNSA. The CDR3: CASSPGLAKETQYF. For the CDR3, the DNA is TGTGCCAGCAGCCCGGGACTAGCGAAAGAGACCCAGTACTTC.

This chain connects TRBV18 to TRBJ1-2; 9 bases map to TRBD1. V lost 3 bases to trimming and J lost 7 bases; unmatched junction nucleotides: 3. The CDR3 is made up of 13 amino acids. Germline V lookup: CDR1 KGHSH, CDR2 LQKENI. The CDR3 coding sequence is TGTGCCAGCTCACCGGGACAGGGCTCTGGCTACACCTTC. This sequence encodes CASSPGQGSGYTF.

This chain connects TRBV29-1 to TRBJ2-3; possibly TRBD1 for D (6 bases). From germline, CDR1 is SQVTM and CDR2 ANQGSEA. CDR3 length: 12 residues. Trimming took 7 bases from V and 0 from J, leaving 8 bases between them. The CDR3, as DNA: TGCAGCGCAGGGGTTAGCACAGATACGCAGTATTTT. The encoded protein is CSAGVSTDTQYF.

The V and J genes are TRBV6-1 and TRBJ1-1; D is uncertain. Deletions cut 2 bases from V and 10 bases from J, with 11 bases between. The CDR3 sequence is 12 residues long. Looked up from germline, CDR1 is MNHNS and CDR2 is SASEGT. CDR3 DNA: TGTGCCAGCAGTGAACCGGGCTGGGGAGCTTTCTTT. Its protein product is CASSEPGWGAFF.

CDR3 sequence (DNA): TGTGCCAGCAGCCGGACGGAGGGAGGACTAACGGAGACCCAGTACTTC. It specifies CASSRTEGGLTETQYF. The rearrangement joins TRBV7-6 to TRBJ2-5; D is possibly TRBD2 (6 bases). The germline V gene encodes CDR1 SGHVS and CDR2 FNYEAQ. The CDR3 consists of 16 residues. V lost 5 bases, J lost 5 bases, and 21 bases lay in between.

J is TRBJ2-2 and V is TRBV5-1; 9 nucleotides match TRBD1. CDR1 is SGHRS, CDR2 YFSETQ, per germline. V gave up 4 bases and J gave up 5 bases; unmatched junction bases: 9. There are 16 residues in the CDR3. This CDR3 reads CASSPRDREYTGELFF. DNA for the CDR3: TGCGCCAGCAGCCCCCGGGACAGGGAGTATACCGGGGAGCTGTTTTTT.

This clone was seen once. The chain links TRBV11-2 to TRBJ2-1; D perhaps matches TRBD1 (6 bases). Between the trimmed V and J ends, which lost 6 bases and 3 bases, there was a span of 15 bases. CDR3 length equals 15 residues. Germline loops: CDR1 SGHAT, CDR2 FQNNGV. This CDR3 is CASRQWGHGYNEQFF. CDR3 bases: TGTGCCAGCAGACAATGGGGACACGGCTACAATGAGCAGTTCTTC.

In the case of this clone: A much larger clone differs from this one at a single base, so this may be a read error. V usage is TRBV20-1 and J usage is TRBJ2-1, with D uncertain. CDR3 length: 11 amino acids. CDR1 is DFQATT, CDR2 SNEGSKA, per germline (reference sequence). The ends were cut back, 0 bases at V and 7 bases at J, with 4 bases in the middle. CDR3 in amino acids: CSARDDNEQFF. The CDR3 bases are TGCAGTGCTAGAGATGATAATGAGCAGTTCTTC.

The chain recombines TRBV27 with TRBJ1-1, with a weak D call TRBD1 (5 bases). The V end lost 10 bases, the J end lost 8 bases, and 23 bases lay between the germline ends. This CDR3 comprises 14 residues. Germline lookup yields CDR1 MNHEY and CDR2 SMNVEV (reference sequence). CDR3 in amino acids: CATARGSGTREAFF. CDR3 coding DNA: TGTGCCACCGCCCGGGGGTCGGGGACCCGGGAAGCTTTCTTT.

The rearrangement links TRBV4-2 to TRBJ2-3; 9 bases match TRBD2. Per the germline V gene, CDR1 is LGHNA and CDR2 is YNFKEQ. With V trimmed by 4 bases and J by 6 bases, 8 bases remained unmatched. The CDR3 covers 15 residues. The CDR3 reads CASSPAAGGSDTQYF. DNA of the CDR3: TGTGCCAGCAGCCCGGCTGCGGGGGGGAGTGATACGCAGTATTTT.

The chain recombines TRBV19 with TRBJ1-3; tentative D call: TRBD1 (5 bases). This CDR3 comprises 14 residues. CDR1 is LNHDA and CDR2 is SQIVND in the germline V gene (reference sequence). The V and J ends lost 7 bases and 1 base respectively, with 11 bases between them. The DNA of the CDR3 is TGTGCCAGTAAAGGGGCAGCATCTGGAAACACCATATATTTT. It translates to CASKGAASGNTIYF.